This TCR beta chain is drawn from a study of cytomegalovirus exposure and HLA in healthy donors. General observations from the study: Follow-up analysis found HLA locus-dependent TCR association rates, highest for DRB1 and lowest for HLA-C.

The table lists this clone with a few counts. Its antigen remains unidentified. Other DNA sequences within the sample encode an identical CDR3. With 60 Vbeta and 13 Jbeta primers, the PCR was carried out. The repertoire was sequenced with immunoSEQ multiplex PCR; TCRdb's copy has only in-frame clones and lacks some. This sample has some 190,000 clones, with under 9.5% found just once. The sample was PBMCs. This receptor was obtained from a woman in her twenties or thirties in good health and CMV-seropositive.

CDR3 loop: CASSLSLAGTGELFF. The CDR3 DNA is TGCGCCAGCAGCTTGTCACTAGCAGGAACCGGGGAGCTGTTTTTT. V and J are TRBV5-1 and TRBJ2-2; possible D gene TRBD2, 6 bases. The CDR3 extends over 15 amino acids. Germline lookup yields CDR1 SGHRS and CDR2 YFSETQ. V was clipped by 1 base and J by 5 bases, with 12 bases between them.